The sequence of this T cell receptor (beta chain) was determined in a study of CD8 T cells in ankylosing spondylitis. TCRdb itself ran the 5' RACE reads through MiXCR, one entry per CDR3 protein. The table includes almost 30,000 distinct CDR3 sequences, 5.3% detected once. Whole-study results and caveats: It was reported that disease-linked clones were significantly enriched in matched ankylosing spondylitis synovial fluid.

This clonotype is medium-sized within its sample. Its antigen is currently unknown. V lost 4 bases to trimming and J lost 4 bases, with 17 bases between them. This CDR3 region has 15 residues. From germline, CDR1 is SGDLS and CDR2 YYNGEE. J is TRBJ1-1 and V is TRBV9; D perhaps matches TRBD1 (5 bases). The source of this sequence is a female donor with ankylosing spondylitis or in good health (not recorded which). The material sequenced was blood, either unsorted or a sorted T cell fraction (not recorded which). The CDR3 DNA reads TGTGCCAGCAGCCCTAAGGGGACGGCTACCACTGAAGCTTTCTTT. Its protein is CASSPKGTATTEAFF. Together with reference TRBV9 and TRBJ1-1, the CDR3 gives the full variable domain: DSGVTQTPKHLITATGQRVTLRCSPRSGDLSVYWYQQSLDQGLQFLIQYYNGEERAKGNILERFSAQQFPDLHSELNLSSLELGDSALYFCASSPKGTATTEAFFGQGTRLTVV.